This T cell receptor beta chain was profiled in a study of vaccination effects on CD4 cells after COVID-19. Notes on this clone: The antigen remains undetermined.

Some clones are missing from TCRdb's copy, which holds only in-frame ones; the method was immunoSEQ multiplex PCR. The table includes about 64,000 clones, 65% to 75% detected once. Germline CDR1 and CDR2: SGHTS and YDEGEE. Trimming removed 1 base from V and 6 bases from J, with 11 bases in between. The CDR3 has 13 residues. Isolating CD4+ T cells followed ten to eleven days of culture. According to PCR results, the person was infected with SARS-CoV-2 between March and December 2020. This TCR derives from a human donor who had a prior SARS-CoV-2 infection. V and J are TRBV5-8 and TRBJ2-7; a possible D gene is TRBD1 (5 bases). This material consisted of CD4+ T cells from PBMCs cultured without peptide, taken before COVID-19 vaccination. The CDR3 region is CASSLLGLGEQYF. CDR3 sequence (DNA): TGTGCCAGCAGCTTGCTGGGGCTGGGCGAGCAGTACTTC.